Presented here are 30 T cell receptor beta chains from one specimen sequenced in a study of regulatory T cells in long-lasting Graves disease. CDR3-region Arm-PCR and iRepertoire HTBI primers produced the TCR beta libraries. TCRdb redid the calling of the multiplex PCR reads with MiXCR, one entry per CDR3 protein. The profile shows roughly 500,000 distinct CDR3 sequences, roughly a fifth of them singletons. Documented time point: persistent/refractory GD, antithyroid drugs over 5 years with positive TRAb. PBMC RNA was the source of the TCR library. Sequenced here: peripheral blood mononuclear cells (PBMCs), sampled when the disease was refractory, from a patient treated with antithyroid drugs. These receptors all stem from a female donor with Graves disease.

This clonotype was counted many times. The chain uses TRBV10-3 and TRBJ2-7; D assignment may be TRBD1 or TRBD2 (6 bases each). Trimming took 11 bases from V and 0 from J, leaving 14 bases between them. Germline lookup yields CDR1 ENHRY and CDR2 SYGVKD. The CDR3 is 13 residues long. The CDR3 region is CALGGPTSYEQYF. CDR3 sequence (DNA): TGTGCCCTGGGGGGCCCGACCTCCTACGAGCAGTACTTC.

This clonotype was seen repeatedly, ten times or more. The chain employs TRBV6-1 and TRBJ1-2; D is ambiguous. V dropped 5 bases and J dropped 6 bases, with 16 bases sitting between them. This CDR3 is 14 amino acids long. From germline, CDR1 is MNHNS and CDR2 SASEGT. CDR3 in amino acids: CASSQQYQDNGYTF. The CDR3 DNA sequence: TGTGCCAGCAGTCAACAATACCAGGATAATGGCTACACCTTC.

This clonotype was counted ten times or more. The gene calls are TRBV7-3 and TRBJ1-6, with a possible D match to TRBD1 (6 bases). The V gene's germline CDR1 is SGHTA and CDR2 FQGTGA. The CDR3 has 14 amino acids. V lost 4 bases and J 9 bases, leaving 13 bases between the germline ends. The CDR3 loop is CASSSGQGGSPLHF. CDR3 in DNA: TGTGCCAGCAGCTCGGGACAAGGGGGTTCACCCCTCCACTTT.

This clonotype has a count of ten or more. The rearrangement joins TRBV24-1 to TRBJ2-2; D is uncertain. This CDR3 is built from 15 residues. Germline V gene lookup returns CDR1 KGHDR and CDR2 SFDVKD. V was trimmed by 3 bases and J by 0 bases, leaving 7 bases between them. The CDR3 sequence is CATSDGFSNTGELFF. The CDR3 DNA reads TGTGCCACCAGTGATGGCTTCTCGAACACCGGGGAGCTGTTTTTT.

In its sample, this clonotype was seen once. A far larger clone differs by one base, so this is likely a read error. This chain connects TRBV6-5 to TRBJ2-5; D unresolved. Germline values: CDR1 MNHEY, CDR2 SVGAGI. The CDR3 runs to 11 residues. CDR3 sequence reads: CASSYTETQCF. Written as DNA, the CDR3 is TGTGCCAGCAGTTACACGGAGACCCAGTGCTTC.

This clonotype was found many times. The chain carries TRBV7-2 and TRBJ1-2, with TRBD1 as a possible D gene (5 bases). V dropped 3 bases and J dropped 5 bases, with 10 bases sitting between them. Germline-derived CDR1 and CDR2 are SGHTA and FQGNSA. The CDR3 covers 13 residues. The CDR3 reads CASSLDNLYGYTF. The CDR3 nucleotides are TGTGCCAGCAGCTTGGACAACCTATATGGCTACACCTTC.

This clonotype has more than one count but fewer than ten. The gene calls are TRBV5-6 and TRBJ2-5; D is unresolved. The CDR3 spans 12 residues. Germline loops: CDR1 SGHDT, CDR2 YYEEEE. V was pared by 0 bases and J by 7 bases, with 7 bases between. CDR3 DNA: TGTGCCAGCAGCTTGGGCAGTTTGACCCAGTACTTC. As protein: CASSLGSLTQYF.

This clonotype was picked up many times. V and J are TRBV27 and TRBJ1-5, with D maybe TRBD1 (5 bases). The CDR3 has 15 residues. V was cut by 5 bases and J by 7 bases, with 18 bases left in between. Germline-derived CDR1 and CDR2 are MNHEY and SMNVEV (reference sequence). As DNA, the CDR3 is TGTGCCAGCAGTGTGGGGGGGGGTAGAGGGCAGCCCCAGCATTTT. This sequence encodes CASSVGGGRGQPQHF.

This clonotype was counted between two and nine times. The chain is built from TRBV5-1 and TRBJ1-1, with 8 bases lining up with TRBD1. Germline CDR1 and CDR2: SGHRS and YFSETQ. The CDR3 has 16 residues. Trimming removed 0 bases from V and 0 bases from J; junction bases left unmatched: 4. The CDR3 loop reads CASSLAGTGMNTEAFF. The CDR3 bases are TGCGCCAGCAGCTTGGCCGGGACAGGTATGAACACTGAAGCTTTCTTT.

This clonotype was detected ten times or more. As DNA, the CDR3 is TGTGCCAGCAGTTTAGTGTCGACAGGGGATTTTTACTATGGCTACACCTTC. It encodes CASSLVSTGDFYYGYTF. V gene TRBV28 combines with J gene TRBJ1-2; TRBD1 matches at 8 bases. The V gene's germline CDR1 is MDHEN and CDR2 SYDVKM. The length of the CDR3 is 17 residues. V lost 2 bases to trimming and J lost 3 bases; unmatched junction nucleotides: 11.

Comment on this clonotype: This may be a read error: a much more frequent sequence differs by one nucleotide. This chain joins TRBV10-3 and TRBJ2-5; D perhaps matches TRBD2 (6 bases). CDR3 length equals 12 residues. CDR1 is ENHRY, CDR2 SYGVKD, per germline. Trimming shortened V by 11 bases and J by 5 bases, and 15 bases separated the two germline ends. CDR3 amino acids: CAANGAGETQYF. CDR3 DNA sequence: TGTGCCGCGAACGGGGCGGGGGAGACCCAGTACTTC.

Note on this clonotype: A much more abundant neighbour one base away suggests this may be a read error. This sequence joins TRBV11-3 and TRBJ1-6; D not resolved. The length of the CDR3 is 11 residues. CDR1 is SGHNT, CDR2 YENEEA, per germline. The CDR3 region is CASSLGGLASF. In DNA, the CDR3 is TGTGCCAGCAGCTTAGGAGGGTTGGCTTCCTTT.

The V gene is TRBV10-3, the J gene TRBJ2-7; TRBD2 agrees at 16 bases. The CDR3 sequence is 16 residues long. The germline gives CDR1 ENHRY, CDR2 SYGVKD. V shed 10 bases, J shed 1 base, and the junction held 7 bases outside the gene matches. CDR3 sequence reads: CASAGLAGGDSYEQYF. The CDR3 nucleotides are TGTGCCAGTGCGGGACTAGCGGGAGGGGATTCCTACGAGCAGTACTTC.

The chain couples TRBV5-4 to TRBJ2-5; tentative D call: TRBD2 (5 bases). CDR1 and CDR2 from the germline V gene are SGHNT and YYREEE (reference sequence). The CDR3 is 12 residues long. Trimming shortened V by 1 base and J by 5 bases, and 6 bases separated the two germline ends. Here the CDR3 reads CASSLIAETQYF. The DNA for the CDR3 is TGTGCCAGCAGCTTGATAGCGGAGACCCAGTACTTC.

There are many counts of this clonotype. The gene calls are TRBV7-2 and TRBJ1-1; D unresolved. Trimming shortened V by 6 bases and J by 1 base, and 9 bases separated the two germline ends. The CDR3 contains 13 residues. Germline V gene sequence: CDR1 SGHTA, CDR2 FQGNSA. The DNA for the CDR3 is TGTGCCAGCAGATACATACAGAACACTGAAGCTTTCTTT. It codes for CASRYIQNTEAFF.

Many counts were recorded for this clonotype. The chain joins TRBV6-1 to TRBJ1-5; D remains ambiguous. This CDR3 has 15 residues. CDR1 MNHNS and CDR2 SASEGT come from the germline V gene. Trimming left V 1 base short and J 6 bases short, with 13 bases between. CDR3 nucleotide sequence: TGTGCCAGCAGTGAAGGGGCTAGCTGGGGTCAGCCCCAGCATTTT. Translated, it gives CASSEGASWGQPQHF.

CDR3 sequence (DNA): TGCAGCGTACTACAGGGAAGGGCTGAAGCTTTCTTT. It codes for CSVLQGRAEAFF. V and J are TRBV29-1 and TRBJ1-1, with D maybe TRBD1 (6 bases). Germline V gene data show CDR1 as SQVTM and CDR2 as ANQGSEA. V dropped 6 bases and J dropped 6 bases, with 14 bases sitting between them. This CDR3 contains 12 residues.

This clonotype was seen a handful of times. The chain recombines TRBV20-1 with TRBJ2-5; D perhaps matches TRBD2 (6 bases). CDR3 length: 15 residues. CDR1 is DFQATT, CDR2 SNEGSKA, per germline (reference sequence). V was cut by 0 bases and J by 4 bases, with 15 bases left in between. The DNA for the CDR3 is TGCAGTGCTAGAGATTTGAGGACCGGGGGAGAGACCCAGTACTTC. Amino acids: CSARDLRTGGETQYF.

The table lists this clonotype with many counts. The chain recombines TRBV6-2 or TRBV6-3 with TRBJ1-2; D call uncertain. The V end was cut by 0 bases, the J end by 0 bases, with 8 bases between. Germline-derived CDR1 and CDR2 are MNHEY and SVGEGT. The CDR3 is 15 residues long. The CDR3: CASSYSGATNYGYTF. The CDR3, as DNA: TGTGCCAGCAGTTACTCGGGAGCAACTAACTATGGCTACACCTTC.

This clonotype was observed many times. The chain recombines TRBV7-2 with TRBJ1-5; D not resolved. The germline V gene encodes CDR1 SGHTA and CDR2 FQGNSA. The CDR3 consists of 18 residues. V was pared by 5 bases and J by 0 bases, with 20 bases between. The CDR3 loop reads CASSPLERPLYSNQPQHF. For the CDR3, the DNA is TGTGCCAGCAGCCCTCTCGAACGCCCACTATATAGCAATCAGCCCCAGCATTTT.

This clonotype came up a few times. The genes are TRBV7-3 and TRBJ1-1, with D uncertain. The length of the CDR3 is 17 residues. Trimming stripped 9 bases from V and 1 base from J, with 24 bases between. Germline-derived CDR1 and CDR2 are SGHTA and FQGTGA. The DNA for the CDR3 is TGTGCCAGTATCTTACCCGCGTATGCAGCCACGAACACTGAAGCTTTCTTT. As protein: CASILPAYAATNTEAFF. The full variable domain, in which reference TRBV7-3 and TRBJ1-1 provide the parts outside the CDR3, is GAGVSQTPSNKVTEKGKYVELRCDPISGHTALYWYRQSLGQGPEFLIYFQGTGAADDSGLPNDRFFAVRPEGSVSTLKIQRTERGDSAVYLCASILPAYAATNTEAFFGQGTRLTVV.

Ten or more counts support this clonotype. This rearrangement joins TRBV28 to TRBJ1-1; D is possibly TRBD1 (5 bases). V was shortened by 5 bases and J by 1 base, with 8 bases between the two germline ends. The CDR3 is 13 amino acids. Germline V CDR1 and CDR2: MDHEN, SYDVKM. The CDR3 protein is CASSTQENTEAFF. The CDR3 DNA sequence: TGTGCCAGCAGTACACAGGAGAACACTGAAGCTTTCTTT.

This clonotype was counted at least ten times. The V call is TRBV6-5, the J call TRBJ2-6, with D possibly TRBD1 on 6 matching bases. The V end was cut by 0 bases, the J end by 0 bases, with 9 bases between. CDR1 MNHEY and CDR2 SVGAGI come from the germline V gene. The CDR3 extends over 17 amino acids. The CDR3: CASSYSTGNSGANVLTF. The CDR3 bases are TGTGCCAGCAGTTACTCGACAGGCAACTCTGGGGCCAACGTCCTGACTTTC.

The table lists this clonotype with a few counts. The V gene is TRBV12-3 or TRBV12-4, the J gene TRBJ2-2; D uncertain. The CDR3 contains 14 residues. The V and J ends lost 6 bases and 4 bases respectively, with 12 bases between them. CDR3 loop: CASSPGRRTGELFF. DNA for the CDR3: TGTGCCAGCAGCCCCGGAAGGCGCACCGGGGAGCTGTTTTTT.

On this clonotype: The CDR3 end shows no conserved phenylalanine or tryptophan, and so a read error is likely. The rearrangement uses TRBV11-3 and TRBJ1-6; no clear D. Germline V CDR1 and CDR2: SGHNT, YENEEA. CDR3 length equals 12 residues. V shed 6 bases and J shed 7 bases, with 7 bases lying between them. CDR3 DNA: TGTGCCAGCAGTGGTGTGAATTCACCCCTCCACCTT. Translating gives CASSGVNSPLHL.

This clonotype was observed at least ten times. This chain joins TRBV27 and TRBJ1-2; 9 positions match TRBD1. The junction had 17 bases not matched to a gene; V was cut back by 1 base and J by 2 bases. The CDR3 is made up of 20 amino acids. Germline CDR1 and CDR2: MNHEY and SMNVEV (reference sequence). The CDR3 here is CASSLYSPGSGQGPNYGYTF. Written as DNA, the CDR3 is TGTGCCAGCAGTTTATATTCGCCCGGGTCGGGACAGGGACCGAACTATGGCTACACCTTC.

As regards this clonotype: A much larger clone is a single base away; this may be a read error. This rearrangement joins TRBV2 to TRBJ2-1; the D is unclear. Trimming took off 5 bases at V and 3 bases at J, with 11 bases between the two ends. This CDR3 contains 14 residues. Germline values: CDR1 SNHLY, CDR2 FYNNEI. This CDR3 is CASSRAKIYNEQFF. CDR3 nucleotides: TGTGCCAGCAGTCGGGCGAAAATCTACAATGAGCAGTTCTTC. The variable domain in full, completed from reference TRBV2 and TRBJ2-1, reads EPEVTQTPSHQVTQMGQEVILRCVPISNHLYFYWYRQILGQKVEFLVSFYNNEISEKSEIFDDQFSVERPDGSNFTLKIRSTKLEDSAMYFCASSRAKIYNEQFFGPGTRLTVL.

The CDR3 is CASSLVRGPLQGASGNEQFF. The CDR3 DNA sequence: TGTGCCAGCAGCTTAGTACGTGGTCCGCTACAGGGGGCTTCTGGCAATGAGCAGTTCTTC. The rearrangement joins TRBV7-2 to TRBJ2-1; 9 positions match TRBD1. The CDR3 has 20 residues. V shed 1 base, J shed 6 bases, and the junction held 19 bases outside the gene matches. Germline V gives CDR1 SGHTA, CDR2 FQGNSA.

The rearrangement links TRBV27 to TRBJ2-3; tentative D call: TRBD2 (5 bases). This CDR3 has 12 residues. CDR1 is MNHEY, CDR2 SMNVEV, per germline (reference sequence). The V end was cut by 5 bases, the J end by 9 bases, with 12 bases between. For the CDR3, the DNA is TGTGCCAGCAGTCCCTCCGGAGGAACGCAGTATTTT. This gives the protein CASSPSGGTQYF.

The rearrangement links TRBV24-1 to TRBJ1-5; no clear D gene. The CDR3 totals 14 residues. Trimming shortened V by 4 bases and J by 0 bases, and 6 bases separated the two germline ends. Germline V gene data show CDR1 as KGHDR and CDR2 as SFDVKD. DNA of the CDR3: TGTGCCACCAGTGACAGTGGTAGCAATCAGCCCCAGCATTTT. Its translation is CATSDSGSNQPQHF.